The text below deals with one T cell receptor beta chain. The sample comes from a study of blood T cells in healthy people across ages. Study summary: Template switching caught about one barcoded beta molecule for each two T cells.

Germline CDR1 is LGHDT and CDR2 is YNNKEL (reference sequence). The CDR3 contains 17 residues. V was trimmed by 0 bases and J by 0 bases, leaving 12 bases between them. Together with a sample-barcoded 5' primer, a J-beta primer mix was included in a second PCR lasting about 7 to 11 cycles. A template-switch adaptor containing 12 random nucleotides labeled each cDNA molecule. TCRdb used MiXCR to reprocess the 5' RACE reads, holding one entry per CDR3 protein. This table has about 640,000 distinct CDR3 sequences, 58% appearing once. Isolation recovered at least 6 million PBMCs from every sample. This chain connects TRBV3-1 to TRBJ2-1; possible D gene TRBD2, 7 bases. The sequence came from a man in his sixties in good health. Sequencing was carried out using blood. CDR3 bases: TGTGCCAGCAGCCAAGAAGGGGGGGCTCCCTCCTACAATGAGCAGTTCTTC. It translates to CASSQEGGAPSYNEQFF.